This T cell receptor (beta chain) was obtained from a study of cytotoxic CD8 clonotypes in ibrutinib-treated CLL. This CDR3 has 15 amino acids. Germline loops: CDR1 SGDLS, CDR2 YYNGEE. The V gene lost 0 bases and the J gene lost 5 bases, with 13 bases spanning the gap. The method was immunoSEQ multiplex PCR; TCRdb's version includes in-frame clones alone and lacks a portion of them. The sample consists of nearly 300,000 clones, roughly 76% of them appearing once. This clone was observed a single time. This receptor was taken from a human donor with chronic lymphocytic leukemia. This chain links TRBV9 with TRBJ2-3; a weak D match, TRBD1 (7 bases). Sequencing was performed on PBMCs, taken at disease progression, from a patient treated with ibrutinib. CDR3 amino acids: CASSVVQGGIDTQYF. The CDR3 DNA reads TGTGCCAGCAGCGTAGTTCAGGGGGGTATAGATACGCAGTATTTT.